The 26 T cell receptor beta chains reported below all come from one sample, sequenced in a study of a mutant IDH1 vaccine in newly diagnosed glioma. Some clones are missing from TCRdb's copy, which holds only in-frame ones; the method was immunoSEQ multiplex PCR. Among tens of thousands of clones, around 85% were seen once, and the ten largest hold approximately 10%. Regarding time point: week 11, during vaccination. Each dose delivered 300 ug of mutant IDH1 20-mer peptide subcutaneously with imiquimod. These TCRs' antigens remain unknown. The source material was PBMCs, sampled from a glioma patient whose treatment included an IDH1 peptide vaccine. These receptors were taken from a woman aged 45-65 years with glioma.

The genes are TRBV5-6 and TRBJ2-3; 11 positions agree with TRBD2. V shed 9 bases and J 1 base; nucleotides not matched to a gene: 10. The CDR3 covers 16 residues. In germline, CDR1 is SGHDT, CDR2 YYEEEE. The DNA for the CDR3 is TGTGCCATGTCTAGCGGGGGGCCTTTCCGCACAGATACGCAGTATTTT. It yields the protein CAMSSGGPFRTDTQYF.

The rearrangement uses TRBV27 and TRBJ1-1; TRBD1 is a possible D gene (6 bases). The V end lost 1 base, the J end lost 4 bases, and 10 bases lay between the germline ends. The CDR3 sequence is 14 residues long. Germline V CDR1 and CDR2: MNHEY, SMNVEV (reference sequence). CDR3 sequence reads: CASSLWQGTTEAFF. In DNA form, the CDR3 reads TGTGCCAGCAGTTTATGGCAGGGGACCACTGAAGCTTTCTTT.

The CDR3 region has the DNA TGTGCCAGCAGTTCCCCCAGGAGGGGCAATCAGCCCCAGCATTTT. It codes for CASSSPRRGNQPQHF. The rearrangement links TRBV28 to TRBJ1-5, with unresolved D. Germline assignment: CDR1 MDHEN and CDR2 SYDVKM. This CDR3 has 15 amino acids. The V gene lost 4 bases and the J gene lost 2 bases, with 12 bases spanning the gap.

In this sample, this clone turned up a few times. The genes are TRBV30 and TRBJ1-1, with D perhaps TRBD1 (5 bases). This CDR3 is 11 amino acids long. Germline V gene lookup returns CDR1 GTSNPN and CDR2 SVGIG (reference sequence). V lost 5 bases, J lost 7 bases, and 11 bases lay in between. DNA of the CDR3: TGTGCCTGGGATGATGGGGGTGAAGCTTTCTTT. Residues: CAWDDGGEAFF.

V and J are TRBV5-5 and TRBJ1-6; D unclear. V gave up 4 bases and J gave up 13 bases, with 12 bases separating them. CDR3 size: 12 residues. Germline V lookup: CDR1 SGHKS, CDR2 YYEKEE (reference sequence). This chain's CDR3 is CASSEVREPLHF. The CDR3 DNA reads as TGTGCCAGCAGCGAAGTAAGGGAGCCCCTCCACTTT. Drawing the rest from reference TRBV5-5 and TRBJ1-6, the complete variable domain is DAGVTQSPTHLIKTRGQQVTLRCSPISGHKSVSWYQQVLGQGPQFIFQYYEKEERGRGNFPDRFSARQFPNYSSELNVNALLLGDSALYLCASSEVREPLHFGNGTRLTVT.

The chain carries TRBV4-2 and TRBJ2-2; the match to TRBD1 covers 7 bases. Germline V CDR1 and CDR2: LGHNA, YNFKEQ. Trimming took 5 bases from V and 1 from J; bases not matched to a gene: 4. The CDR3 is made up of 15 amino acids. The DNA of the CDR3 is TGTGCCAGCAGCATACAGGGGTGGAACACCGGGGAGCTGTTTTTT. It encodes CASSIQGWNTGELFF.

The CDR3 DNA follows: TGTGCCAGCAGTGCTCTCTCAGGGGGGGCGTATGGCTACACCTTC. Amino acid sequence: CASSALSGGAYGYTF. The rearrangement uses TRBV6-1 and TRBJ1-2, with 7 nucleotides matching TRBD1. This CDR3 is 15 amino acids long. Germline CDR1 and CDR2: MNHNS and SASEGT. Unmatched junction bases numbered 10, after V lost 4 bases and J lost 5 bases.

The chain couples TRBV11-2 to TRBJ2-5; 10 bases match TRBD2. This CDR3 is 15 amino acids long. CDR1 and CDR2 (germline): SGHAT, FQNNGV. V shed 3 bases and J 5 bases; nucleotides not matched to a gene: 6. CDR3 sequence (DNA): TGTGCCAGCAGCTTGTCTAGCGGGGGTATGGAGACCCAGTACTTC. Protein product: CASSLSSGGMETQYF. The variable domain in full, completed from reference TRBV11-2 and TRBJ2-5, reads EAGVAQSPRYKIIEKRQSVAFWCNPISGHATLYWYQQILGQGPKLLIQFQNNGVVDDSQLPKDRFSAERLKGVDSTLKIQPAKLEDSAVYLCASSLSSGGMETQYFGPGTRLLVL.

The V and J genes are TRBV5-1 and TRBJ2-4; D might be TRBD1 (8 bases). CDR1 is SGHRS and CDR2 is YFSETQ in the germline V gene. CDR3 size: 16 residues. The V end lost 0 bases, the J end lost 8 bases, and 18 bases lay between the germline ends. Written as DNA, the CDR3 is TGCGCCAGCAGCTTGGGTTCGACAACAGGGGGGGACATTCAGTACTTC. Encoded protein: CASSLGSTTGGDIQYF.

A remark on this clone: A read error may produce the germline difference seen at one junction end. CDR3 coding DNA: TGTGCCTGGAGTGTAGTGGCGGCTTTCGGCTTC. Protein product: CAWSVVAAFGF. The rearrangement uses TRBV30 and TRBJ2-7; D remains unclear. This CDR3 is 11 amino acids long. Germline CDR1 reads GTSNPN; CDR2 reads SVGIG (reference sequence).

The J gene is TRBJ1-4, the V gene TRBV19, with a possible D match to TRBD1 (6 bases). Germline-derived CDR1 and CDR2 are LNHDA and SQIVND (reference sequence). This CDR3 is built from 14 residues. V was cut by 10 bases and J by 5 bases, with 17 bases left in between. CDR3 bases: TGTGCCACCGAAGGGGGACGGCAGAATGAAAAACTGTTTTTT. Translating it yields CATEGGRQNEKLFF.

This clone was counted a few times. CDR3: CASSSRGFGYTF. In DNA, the CDR3 is TGTGCCAGCAGCTCCAGGGGGTTTGGCTACACCTTC. The chain combines TRBV9 with TRBJ1-2; 7 bases are a match to TRBD1. The CDR3 is 12 residues long. CDR1 and CDR2 (germline): SGDLS, YYNGEE. Trimming removed 4 bases from V and 7 bases from J; junction bases left unmatched: 4.

The chain combines TRBV29-1 with TRBJ1-1; weak D call: TRBD1 (5 bases). V was trimmed by 0 bases and J by 10 bases, leaving 12 bases between them. Germline V gene sequence: CDR1 SQVTM, CDR2 ANQGSEA. The CDR3 has 12 residues. CDR3 DNA sequence: TGCAGCGTTGAAGATGGCGCCCAGGGAGCTTTCTTT. This translates into CSVEDGAQGAFF.

This clone was detected only a few times. The chain joins TRBV6-4 to TRBJ1-1; no clear D. The germline CDR1 and CDR2 sequences are MRHNA and SNTAGT. Trimming pared 8 bases from V and 1 base from J, leaving 11 bases between. The CDR3 is 13 residues long. The CDR3: CASAAEENTEAFF. As DNA, the CDR3 is TGTGCCAGCGCTGCGGAAGAGAACACTGAAGCTTTCTTT.

The V call is TRBV4-3, the J call TRBJ2-7, with D perhaps TRBD1 (6 bases). Trimming took off 6 bases at V and 2 bases at J, with 17 bases between the two ends. Germline assignment: CDR1 LGHNA and CDR2 YSLEER. CDR3 length equals 15 residues. CDR3 in amino acids: CASSVTLQGTYEQYF. CDR3 bases: TGCGCCAGCAGTGTTACTCTACAGGGTACCTACGAGCAGTACTTC.

The V gene is TRBV19, the J gene TRBJ1-5; D uncertain. Germline-derived CDR1 and CDR2 are LNHDA and SQIVND (reference sequence). V lost 7 bases, J lost 2 bases, and 15 bases lay in between. CDR3 size: 15 residues. The CDR3 here is CASTKATGGNQPQHF. The CDR3 DNA sequence: TGTGCCAGTACCAAGGCTACTGGGGGCAATCAGCCCCAGCATTTT.

V is TRBV4-1 and J is TRBJ2-7, with 9 bases that match TRBD1. CDR1 is MGHRA and CDR2 is YSYEKL in the germline V gene. J lost 1 base, V lost 0 bases, and 13 bases had no gene match. This CDR3 comprises 19 residues. DNA of the CDR3: TGCGCCAGCAGCCAAGATAGCGGCACAGGGGGCGGTGGATCCTACGAGCAGTACTTC. Protein: CASSQDSGTGGGGSYEQYF.

This rearrangement joins TRBV21-1 to TRBJ2-1. TRBV21-1 is a listed pseudogene. The CDR3 runs 16 residues. The CDR3 DNA follows: TGTGCCAGCAGCCGCCGGGGGCCCTGGGAATATAATGAGCAGTTCTTC. Translated, it gives CASSRRGPWEYNEQFF.

The chain combines TRBV6-1 with TRBJ1-1; TRBD1 matches at 7 bases. CDR3 length: 15 residues. Trimming took 7 bases from V and 1 from J; bases not matched to a gene: 9. Per the germline V gene, CDR1 is MNHNS and CDR2 is SASEGT. The CDR3 DNA sequence: TGTGCCAGCACCCCAAGGGACAGTAGGAACACTGAAGCTTTCTTT. This sequence encodes CASTPRDSRNTEAFF.

J is TRBJ1-3 and V is TRBV5-6; D gene uncertain. Trimming removed 5 bases from V and 0 bases from J, with 9 bases in between. The germline V gene encodes CDR1 SGHDT and CDR2 YYEEEE. The CDR3 extends over 14 amino acids. The CDR3 DNA reads as TGTGCCAGCAGTTCCAGGAGCTCTGGAAACACCATATATTTT. This translates into CASSSRSSGNTIYF.

This chain uses TRBV4-1 with TRBJ1-4; D remains ambiguous. V lost 1 base and J 0 bases, leaving 9 bases between the germline ends. CDR3 length: 16 residues. Germline-derived CDR1 and CDR2 are MGHRA and YSYEKL. CDR3 sequence: CASSQVRTATNEKLFF. CDR3 sequence (DNA): TGCGCCAGCAGCCAAGTCAGAACTGCAACTAATGAAAAACTGTTTTTT.

In this sample, this clone turned up once. The rearrangement links TRBV27 to TRBJ1-1, with D possibly being TRBD1 (5 bases). Germline V gene sequence: CDR1 MNHEY, CDR2 SMNVEV (reference sequence). Trimming pared 5 bases from V and 1 base from J, leaving 11 bases between. The CDR3 runs 14 residues. The CDR3 is CASSRETGNTEAFF. The CDR3, as DNA: TGTGCCAGCAGTCGGGAAACAGGGAACACTGAAGCTTTCTTT.

This chain connects TRBV27 to TRBJ1-1; maybe TRBD1 (5 bases). Germline CDR1 reads MNHEY; CDR2 reads SMNVEV (reference sequence). This CDR3 is 13 amino acids long. Trimming left V 4 bases short and J 7 bases short, with 13 bases between. This CDR3 is CASSYDSGGEAFF. The DNA of the CDR3 is TGTGCCAGCAGTTACGACAGTGGAGGTGAAGCTTTCTTT.

The V and J genes are TRBV7-8 and TRBJ2-5, with D unclear. Germline CDR1 reads SGHVS; CDR2 reads FQNEAQ. The V end was cut by 3 bases, the J end by 5 bases, with 10 bases between. The CDR3 is made up of 13 amino acids. CDR3 protein: CASSFSETETQYF. CDR3 DNA: TGTGCCAGCAGCTTCTCAGAAACGGAGACCCAGTACTTC.

V gene TRBV19 combines with J gene TRBJ1-2; a weak D match, TRBD1 (5 bases). The CDR3 spans 14 residues. In germline, CDR1 is LNHDA, CDR2 SQIVND (reference sequence). V was clipped by 6 bases and J by 8 bases, with 19 bases between them. Here the CDR3 reads CASRIPGKSEGYTF. CDR3 nucleotide sequence: TGTGCCAGTAGAATTCCAGGGAAGTCGGAAGGCTACACCTTC.

V usage is TRBV18 and J usage is TRBJ1-5, with D maybe TRBD1 (6 bases). V lost 3 bases, J lost 1 base, and 10 bases lay in between. CDR1 is KGHSH and CDR2 is LQKENI in the germline V gene. This CDR3 has 15 residues. CDR3 bases: TGTGCCAGCTCACCCAGAGGACAGAGCAATCAGCCCCAGCATTTT. This encodes CASSPRGQSNQPQHF. The full variable domain, in which reference TRBV18 and TRBJ1-5 provide the parts outside the CDR3, is NAGVMQNPRHLVRRRGQEARLRCSPMKGHSHVYWYRQLPEEGLKFMVYLQKENIIDESGMPKERFSAEFPKEGPSILRIQQVVRGDSAAYFCASSPRGQSNQPQHFGDGTRLSIL.